The subject of this entry is one TCR beta chain. Its antigen remains unidentified. These data come from a study of T cell responses to AZD1222 COVID-19 vaccine. Findings and caveats of the study: Most donors were white British and more were female, and clonal diversity was possibly underestimated.

Germline V gene sequence: CDR1 MNHEY, CDR2 SVGEGT. CDR3 length: 16 amino acids. With V trimmed by 4 bases and J by 4 bases, 9 bases remained unmatched. Repertoires were generated with immunoSEQ multiplex PCR, while TCRdb's copy carries only in-frame clones and drops some. The sample contains under 200,000 clones, roughly 92% of which appear only once. This specimen was peripheral blood, taken on day 0 of AZD1222 vaccination. This TCR derives from an adult in good health. This chain connects TRBV6-2 or TRBV6-3 to TRBJ1-4; 7 bases align to TRBD1. CDR3 in DNA: TGTGCCAGCAGTTTAGCTCCCGGGACAGTTAATGAAAAACTGTTTTTT. Translated, it gives CASSLAPGTVNEKLFF.